This passage covers 26 T cell receptor beta chains from one sample sequenced in a study of cytomegalovirus exposure and HLA in healthy donors. The PCR employed 60 Vbeta primers together with 13 Jbeta primers. Using immunoSEQ multiplex PCR, the repertoire was profiled, and TCRdb retains in-frame clones only, with some absent. The sample includes approximately 120,000 clones, over 15% seen only once; the top ten take roughly 3%. Material for sequencing was PBMCs. The receptor set was obtained from a female donor in good health and CMV-seropositive.

This clone was counted between two and nine times. This rearrangement joins TRBV5-4 to TRBJ1-2; 8 bases line up with TRBD1. Germline CDR1 is SGHNT and CDR2 is YYREEE (reference sequence). The CDR3 is made up of 16 amino acids. The V and J ends lost 4 bases and 3 bases, in that order; junction bases with no gene match: 11. The CDR3, as DNA: TGTGCCAGCAGCGGAAGTACAGGGGGGCTTTACTATGGCTACACCTTC. It yields the protein CASSGSTGGLYYGYTF.

This clone was found a few times. The CDR3 DNA is TGTGCCAGTAGTCGACAGCCCCGGAACGGTGAAAAACTGTTTTTT. Translation gives CASSRQPRNGEKLFF. The chain uses TRBV19 and TRBJ1-4; possibly TRBD1 for D (5 bases). V gave up 5 bases and J gave up 7 bases, with 17 bases separating them. Germline lookup yields CDR1 LNHDA and CDR2 SQIVND (reference sequence). The CDR3 loop spans 15 amino acids.

This clone came up a few times. The CDR3 coding sequence is TGTGCCAGCAGGTCCGACAGGGACTATGGCTACACCTTC. It translates to CASRSDRDYGYTF. The chain couples TRBV6-5 to TRBJ1-2; 7 bases agree with TRBD1. Germline V lookup: CDR1 MNHEY, CDR2 SVGAGI. J lost 3 bases, V lost 6 bases, and 4 bases had no gene match. This CDR3 comprises 13 residues.

V gene TRBV5-1 combines with J gene TRBJ2-3; D may be TRBD2 (6 bases). The CDR3 is made up of 15 amino acids. Germline CDR1 SGHRS, CDR2 YFSETQ. The V end lost 4 bases, the J end lost 1 base, and 13 bases lay between the germline ends. Here the CDR3 reads CASSARDSGTDTQYF. In DNA, the CDR3 is TGCGCCAGCAGCGCCAGGGACTCCGGCACAGATACGCAGTATTTT.

The chain employs TRBV7-2 and TRBJ2-7; D possibly corresponds to TRBD2 (5 bases). The germline CDR1 and CDR2 sequences are SGHTA and FQGNSA. The CDR3 runs to 18 residues. V gave up 5 bases and J gave up 1 base, with 24 bases separating them. In nucleotides, the CDR3 is TGTGCCAGCAGCCTTAGGACGGGGAGTAGAAAGAAGTCCTACGAGCAGTACTTC. The encoded protein is CASSLRTGSRKKSYEQYF.

V usage is TRBV12-5 and J usage is TRBJ1-5; D is unresolved. Germline loops: CDR1 LGHNT, CDR2 FRNRAP. The CDR3 is 12 residues long. The V end was cut by 6 bases, the J end by 1 base, with 4 bases between. CDR3 DNA sequence: TGTGCTAGTGGGGAGAGCAATCAGCCCCAGCATTTT. Translated: CASGESNQPQHF. Combining the CDR3 with reference TRBV12-5 and TRBJ1-5 gives the whole variable domain DARVTQTPRHKVTEMGQEVTMRCQPILGHNTVFWYRQTMMQGLELLAYFRNRAPLDDSGMPKDRFSAEMPDATLATLKIQPSEPRDSAVYFCASGESNQPQHFGDGTRLSIL.

This sequence joins TRBV5-4 and TRBJ2-7; D may be TRBD2 (6 bases). This CDR3 comprises 14 residues. Germline V gene data show CDR1 as SGHNT and CDR2 as YYREEE (reference sequence). The V end was cut by 4 bases, the J end by 4 bases, with 15 bases between. The CDR3 reads CASSPSLLAYEQYF. The CDR3 nucleotides are TGTGCCAGCAGCCCCTCACTCCTAGCGTACGAGCAGTACTTC.

The chain links TRBV28 to TRBJ2-4; no reliable D call. Per the germline V gene, CDR1 is MDHEN and CDR2 is SYDVKM. Trimming took off 1 base at V and 3 bases at J, with 7 bases between the two ends. The CDR3 has 14 residues. CDR3 in DNA: TGTGCCAGCAGTTTATTGGTAGACAAAAACATTCAGTACTTC. Protein product: CASSLLVDKNIQYF.

The table lists this clone with a count of one. The chain employs TRBV4-3 and TRBJ2-5, with 9 bases lining up with TRBD1. Per the germline V gene, CDR1 is LGHNA and CDR2 is YSLEER. Losses at the gene ends were 0 bases for V and 6 bases for J; bases not matched to a gene: 11. The CDR3 runs to 17 residues. DNA for the CDR3: TGCGCCAGCAGCCAAGATATATTACAGGGGGCGAGACAGACCCAGTACTTC. It encodes CASSQDILQGARQTQYF.

CDR3 sequence: CASSQDSTNEKLFF. CDR3 nucleotides: TGTGCCAGCAGCCAGGACAGCACTAATGAAAAACTGTTTTTT. The genes are TRBV7-9 and TRBJ1-4; weak D call: TRBD1 (6 bases). With 5 bases removed from V and 2 bases from J, the gap between germline ends came to 9 bases. Per the germline V gene, CDR1 is SEHNR and CDR2 is FQNEAQ (reference sequence). The CDR3 totals 14 residues.

The V and J genes are TRBV5-1 and TRBJ2-2; D remains ambiguous. The germline V gene has CDR1 SGHRS and CDR2 YFSETQ. Trimming cost V 0 bases and J 2 bases, with 14 bases left between them. The length of the CDR3 is 17 residues. The DNA for the CDR3 is TGCGCCAGCAGCTTGGGGTTCGGAGTCCACAACACCGGGGAGCTGTTTTTT. It codes for CASSLGFGVHNTGELFF.

This chain's CDR3 is CASTQPGTSYEQYF. CDR3 nucleotides: TGTGCCAGCACCCAACCCGGGACTAGCTACGAGCAGTACTTC. The chain carries TRBV6-5 and TRBJ2-7, with 8 bases fitting TRBD2. This CDR3 contains 14 residues. Unmatched junction bases numbered 8, after V lost 7 bases and J lost 3 bases. Germline V CDR1 and CDR2: MNHEY, SVGAGI.

The chain links TRBV6-5 to TRBJ2-7; TRBD1 agrees at 7 bases. There are 16 residues in the CDR3. CDR1 is MNHEY and CDR2 is SVGAGI in the germline V gene. After removal of 0 bases from V and 1 base from J, the junction contained 6 bases not matched to a gene. CDR3 nucleotide sequence: TGTGCCAGCAGTTACTCGTCGGGACAGACTTCCTACGAGCAGTACTTC. Protein sequence: CASSYSSGQTSYEQYF.

The chain links TRBV28 to TRBJ2-2, with TRBD1 identical over 11 bases. V was pared by 5 bases and J by 7 bases, with 9 bases of the junction left unmatched. Germline CDR1 is MDHEN and CDR2 is SYDVKM. The CDR3 length is 16 residues. The CDR3 bases are TGTGCCAGCAGTCCAGGGACAGGGGGAGAAATCGGGGAGCTGTTTTTT. It translates to CASSPGTGGEIGELFF.

The CDR3, as DNA: TGTGCCAGCAGCCCTCACCTAGGAGGTTCAGATACGCAGTATTTT. It yields the protein CASSPHLGGSDTQYF. The chain joins TRBV7-9 to TRBJ2-3; TRBD2 might be the D (5 bases). The germline CDR1 and CDR2 sequences are SEHNR and FQNEAQ (reference sequence). Trimming stripped 5 bases from V and 4 bases from J, with 16 bases between. The CDR3 is 15 residues long.

This clone has a single count. V and J are TRBV10-3 and TRBJ2-2, with 7 bases aligning to TRBD1. Germline trimming cut 3 bases from V and 1 base from J; bases unmatched to any gene: 2. Germline V lookup: CDR1 ENHRY, CDR2 SYGVKD. This CDR3 comprises 15 residues. CDR3 sequence reads: CAISEQGWNTGELFF. The CDR3 DNA is TGTGCCATCAGTGAACAGGGGTGGAACACCGGGGAGCTGTTTTTT.

V is TRBV7-2 and J is TRBJ2-3; 13 bases fit TRBD2. This CDR3 contains 17 residues. Germline CDR1 SGHTA, CDR2 FQGNSA. V was clipped by 6 bases and J by 6 bases; unmatched bases: 12. In DNA form, the CDR3 reads TGTGCCAGCAGTCTCGGACTAGCGGGAGAGCATGGGGATACGCAGTATTTT. Its translation is CASSLGLAGEHGDTQYF.

This clone was picked up a small number of times. V and J are TRBV19 and TRBJ2-2, with D unclear. V shed 2 bases and J shed 5 bases, with 6 bases lying between them. Per germline, CDR1 LNHDA and CDR2 SQIVND (reference sequence). This CDR3 contains 13 residues. Here the CDR3 DNA reads TGTGCCAGTAGTATACTCCTAACCGGGGAGCTGTTTTTT. It codes for CASSILLTGELFF.

In its sample, this clone was seen a few times. The CDR3 nucleotides read TGTGCCAGCAGCCTTCTAGCGGGGGGAGAAGATACGCAGTATTTT. It specifies CASSLLAGGEDTQYF. The genes are TRBV4-2 and TRBJ2-3; 11 bases are a match to TRBD2. The CDR3 extends over 15 amino acids. Germline V gene lookup returns CDR1 LGHNA and CDR2 YNFKEQ. Germline trimming cut 4 bases from V and 5 bases from J; bases unmatched to any gene: 5.

J is TRBJ1-2 and V is TRBV5-6; 7 bases map to TRBD1. The CDR3 has 15 amino acids. Per germline, CDR1 SGHDT and CDR2 YYEEEE. V dropped 2 bases and J dropped 4; count of bases not matched to a gene: 8. The CDR3 DNA follows: TGTGCCAGCAGCTTCAGACAGGGACTTCCCTATGGCTACACCTTC. Amino acids: CASSFRQGLPYGYTF.

CDR3 DNA sequence: TGTGCCAGCAGCCCGATGGGCAGCTCGAATTCACCCCTCCACTTT. It specifies CASSPMGSSNSPLHF. The chain is built from TRBV7-3 and TRBJ1-6, with D uncertain. Trimming removed 5 bases from V and 7 bases from J, with 15 bases in between. The CDR3 has 15 amino acids. Per germline, CDR1 SGHTA and CDR2 FQGTGA.

V is TRBV4-1 and J is TRBJ2-7; possible D gene TRBD1, 5 bases. V lost 1 base and J lost 3, with 13 bases in between. This CDR3 spans 15 amino acids. Germline V gene lookup returns CDR1 MGHRA and CDR2 YSYEKL. The CDR3 is CASSQVSGQLYEQYF. The CDR3 bases are TGCGCCAGCAGCCAAGTCTCCGGACAACTCTACGAGCAGTACTTC.

This clone has only a few counts. The J gene is TRBJ2-5, the V gene TRBV7-8; D unclear. The CDR3 covers 13 residues. Germline V gene sequence: CDR1 SGHVS, CDR2 FQNEAQ. V was shortened by 1 base and J by 3 bases, with 6 bases between the two germline ends. The CDR3 protein is CASSLVIKETQYF. The CDR3 DNA reads TGTGCCAGCAGCTTAGTCATCAAAGAGACCCAGTACTTC.

The V gene is TRBV28, the J gene TRBJ2-3; tentative D call: TRBD2 (6 bases). The V end was cut by 2 bases, the J end by 2 bases, with 8 bases between. CDR1 is MDHEN and CDR2 is SYDVKM in the germline V gene. The CDR3 contains 14 residues. The CDR3 protein is CASSLGGLTDTQYF. Written as DNA, the CDR3 is TGTGCCAGCAGTTTAGGGGGACTCACAGATACGCAGTATTTT. The whole variable domain, remainder taken from reference TRBV28 and TRBJ2-3, is DVKVTQSSRYLVKRTGEKVFLECVQDMDHENMFWYRQDPGLGLRLIYFSYDVKMKEKGDIPEGYSVSREKKERFSLILESASTNQTSMYLCASSLGGLTDTQYFGPGTRLTVL.

J is TRBJ1-5 and V is TRBV6-5; unclear D gene. This CDR3 is 15 amino acids long. Germline values: CDR1 MNHEY, CDR2 SVGAGI. V was shortened by 5 bases and J by 1 base, with 12 bases between the two germline ends. CDR3 residues: CASSRGKTSNQPQHF. The CDR3 nucleotides are TGTGCCAGCAGTCGCGGCAAAACCAGCAATCAGCCCCAGCATTTT.

The chain combines TRBV9 with TRBJ2-3, with D unclear. Between the trimmed V and J ends, which lost 5 bases and 0 bases, there was a span of 7 bases. Germline lookup yields CDR1 SGDLS and CDR2 YYNGEE. The CDR3 covers 13 residues. In DNA form, the CDR3 reads TGTGCCAGCAGTCCAGGTAGCACAGATACGCAGTATTTT. Amino acid sequence: CASSPGSTDTQYF.